Each of the 28 T cell receptor beta chains below was sequenced from the same sample in a study of long-term antiretroviral therapy in people with HIV. Assay version v3.0 of immunoSEQ was used, and it was run at survey level. Clones were sequenced by immunoSEQ multiplex PCR, and TCRdb holds only the in-frame ones, with some missing. The profile shows about 25,000 clones, roughly 80% of them singletons. Sample: unsorted PBMCs, taken 2.1 years after starting antiretroviral therapy. The origin of the receptors is a man aged 25-45 years with HIV.

The CDR3 coding sequence is TGTGCCAGCAGCCAGCGGACAGGGGGAATATCCACAGATACGCAGTATTTT. Residues: CASSQRTGGISTDTQYF. The J gene is TRBJ2-3, the V gene TRBV11-3; 10 bases fit TRBD1. This CDR3 contains 17 residues. V shed 5 bases and J 2 bases; nucleotides not matched to a gene: 10. Germline V gene lookup returns CDR1 SGHNT and CDR2 YENEEA.

The chain employs TRBV7-2 and TRBJ2-5; 8 positions agree with TRBD2. The CDR3 has 15 amino acids. The germline V gene has CDR1 SGHTA and CDR2 FQGNSA. V lost 10 bases to trimming and J lost 1 base; unmatched junction nucleotides: 11. The CDR3 loop reads CATSPSGGLQETQYF. Here the CDR3 DNA reads TGTGCCACTTCCCCCAGCGGGGGCCTCCAAGAGACCCAGTACTTC.

This chain links TRBV7-9 with TRBJ1-6; D not resolved. Trimming pared 5 bases from V and 7 bases from J, leaving 9 bases between. CDR1 and CDR2 (germline): SEHNR, FQNEAQ (reference sequence). This CDR3 spans 13 amino acids. CDR3 bases: TGTGCCAGCAGCCTCCCCGCCAATTCACCCCTCCACTTT. Its protein is CASSLPANSPLHF.

The CDR3 DNA follows: TGTGCCAGTAGTATTATCGTAGCGGGAGCGCAGTATTTT. Translated, it gives CASSIIVAGAQYF. The chain carries TRBV19 and TRBJ2-3, with TRBD2 identical over 9 bases. V lost 3 bases to trimming and J lost 10 bases; unmatched junction nucleotides: 5. Germline CDR1 and CDR2: LNHDA and SQIVND (reference sequence). The length of the CDR3 is 13 residues.

The CDR3 nucleotides read TGTGCCAGCAGCCCGACCCGCCTCAGCACTGAAGCTTTCTTT. Translated, it gives CASSPTRLSTEAFF. This chain links TRBV7-7 with TRBJ1-1; D remains ambiguous. Looked up from germline, CDR1 is SSHAT and CDR2 is FNYEAQ (reference sequence). The CDR3 is 14 amino acids. Trimming pared 5 bases from V and 4 bases from J, leaving 14 bases between.

This chain joins TRBV6-1 and TRBJ2-1, with TRBD1 matching 9 bases. V shed 8 bases and J 7 bases; nucleotides not matched to a gene: 9. CDR1 and CDR2 (germline): MNHNS, SASEGT. The CDR3 totals 14 residues. CDR3 protein: CASVQQGASNEQFF. The CDR3 nucleotides are TGTGCCAGCGTTCAACAGGGGGCATCGAATGAGCAGTTCTTC.

The chain recombines TRBV12-1 with TRBJ1-4. TRBV12-1 constitutes a pseudogene. The CDR3 runs 12 residues. The CDR3 spells CASSPRGEKLFF. For the CDR3, the DNA is TGTGCCAGCAGCCCCCGAGGGGAAAAACTGTTTTTT.

The DNA for the CDR3 is TGTGCCAGCAGGAAAGGACAGGAGTACAATCAGCCCCAGCATTTT. As protein: CASRKGQEYNQPQHF. The chain couples TRBV28 to TRBJ1-5; 7 nucleotides match TRBD1. The ends lost 6 bases at V and 3 bases at J; junction bases unmatched: 8. Looked up from germline, CDR1 is MDHEN and CDR2 is SYDVKM. This CDR3 is built from 15 residues.

The gene calls are TRBV5-6 and TRBJ1-6; 7 bases match TRBD1. CDR3 length: 14 residues. Germline trimming cut 1 base from V and 9 bases from J; bases unmatched to any gene: 4. Germline CDR1 SGHDT, CDR2 YYEEEE. DNA for the CDR3: TGTGCCAGCAGCTTGTATGACAGGGCTTCACCCCTCCACTTT. This gives the protein CASSLYDRASPLHF.

This chain joins TRBV28 and TRBJ2-7, with D perhaps TRBD1 (6 bases). Germline V lookup: CDR1 MDHEN, CDR2 SYDVKM. The CDR3 totals 15 residues. The V end lost 1 base, the J end lost 3 bases, and 13 bases lay between the germline ends. CDR3 residues: CASSLSQGTLYEQYF. The CDR3 DNA sequence: TGTGCCAGCAGTTTATCACAGGGAACTCTCTACGAGCAGTACTTC.

The chain combines TRBV7-2 with TRBJ1-6; maybe TRBD1 (6 bases). Per germline, CDR1 SGHTA and CDR2 FQGNSA. With 7 bases removed from V and 7 bases from J, the gap between germline ends came to 20 bases. The CDR3 is 16 residues long. The CDR3 nucleotides read TGTGCCAGCACCCCTTGGTCAGGGGCAAGGAATTCACCCCTCCACTTT. It specifies CASTPWSGARNSPLHF.

This chain links TRBV7-8 with TRBJ1-4; no definite D call. The CDR3 totals 17 residues. CDR1 is SGHVS, CDR2 FQNEAQ, per germline. V lost 1 base, J lost 0 bases, and 12 bases lay in between. The CDR3 DNA reads TGTGCCAGCAGCTTAGAGGGCCCTCTTGCAACTAATGAAAAACTGTTTTTT. It specifies CASSLEGPLATNEKLFF.

This rearrangement joins TRBV2 to TRBJ1-5, with 8 bases fitting TRBD1. Germline CDR1 and CDR2: SNHLY and FYNNEI. Trimming cost V 6 bases and J 1 base; bases outside gene matches: 5. CDR3 length: 15 amino acids. In DNA, the CDR3 is TGTGCCAGCAGCTCAGGGGGCGCAAGCAATCAGCCCCAGCATTTT. Translating it yields CASSSGGASNQPQHF.

J is TRBJ2-6 and V is TRBV7-6; no definite D call. Germline V gives CDR1 SGHVS, CDR2 FNYEAQ. The CDR3 contains 17 residues. Trimming removed 3 bases at V and 1 base at J, with 13 bases between. Here the CDR3 reads CASSFSTPTSGANVLTF. The CDR3 nucleotides are TGTGCCAGCAGCTTTTCGACACCGACTTCTGGGGCCAACGTCCTGACTTTC. Complete variable domain (other parts from reference TRBV7-6 and TRBJ2-6): GAGVSQSPRYKVTKRGQDVALRCDPISGHVSLYWYRQALGQGPEFLTYFNYEAQQDKSGLPNDRFSAERPEGSISTLTIQRTEQRDSAMYRCASSFSTPTSGANVLTFGAGSRLTVL.

CDR3 in amino acids: CASSLGLAGSYEQYF. DNA for the CDR3: TGTGCCAGCAGCTTAGGGTTAGCGGGGAGCTACGAGCAGTACTTC. This chain connects TRBV11-2 to TRBJ2-7; 8 bases agree with TRBD2. This CDR3 has 15 amino acids. Germline assignment: CDR1 SGHAT and CDR2 FQNNGV. J was trimmed by 3 bases and V by 1 base; bases with no gene match: 5.

This chain uses TRBV7-2 with TRBJ1-5; D not resolved. Looked up from germline, CDR1 is SGHTA and CDR2 is FQGNSA. Trimming cost V 1 base and J 3 bases, with 10 bases left between them. The CDR3 is made up of 15 amino acids. Here the CDR3 reads CASSLEPGPNQPQHF. The CDR3 DNA reads TGTGCCAGCAGCTTAGAACCGGGTCCCAATCAGCCCCAGCATTTT.

The V gene is TRBV5-6, the J gene TRBJ1-5, with D possibly TRBD1 on 6 matching bases. The germline gives CDR1 SGHDT, CDR2 YYEEEE. Trimming removed 0 bases at V and 2 bases at J, with 12 bases between. The CDR3 runs to 16 residues. The CDR3 bases are TGTGCCAGCAGCTTGGCCACAGGGAGGGGCAATCAGCCCCAGCATTTT. This encodes CASSLATGRGNQPQHF. The whole variable domain, remainder taken from reference TRBV5-6 and TRBJ1-5, is DAGVTQSPTHLIKTRGQQVTLRCSPKSGHDTVSWYQQALGQGPQFIFQYYEEEERQRGNFPDRFSGHQFPNYSSELNVNALLLGDSALYLCASSLATGRGNQPQHFGDGTRLSIL.

The V call is TRBV7-2, the J call TRBJ2-7; no reliable D call. CDR3 size: 14 residues. Trimming removed 1 base at V and 3 bases at J, with 10 bases between. The germline V gene encodes CDR1 SGHTA and CDR2 FQGNSA. This chain's CDR3 is CASSLGLLNYEQYF. As DNA, the CDR3 is TGTGCCAGCAGCTTAGGGCTACTAAACTACGAGCAGTACTTC. Using reference TRBV7-2 and TRBJ2-7 for the parts outside the CDR3, the full variable domain is GAGVSQSPSNKVTEKGKDVELRCDPISGHTALYWYRQSLGQGLEFLIYFQGNSAPDKSGLPSDRFSAERTGGSVSTLTIQRTQQEDSAVYLCASSLGLLNYEQYFGPGTRLTVT.

The chain is built from TRBV5-1 and TRBJ2-3; the D is unclear. CDR3 length: 12 amino acids. CDR1 and CDR2 from the germline V gene are SGHRS and YFSETQ. Deletions cut 4 bases from V and 0 bases from J, with 3 bases between. The CDR3 DNA reads as TGCGCCAGCAGCATTAGCACAGATACGCAGTATTTT. It translates to CASSISTDTQYF.

The genes are TRBV7-2 and TRBJ2-1; TRBD2 matches 10 bases. The CDR3 is 16 residues long. J was trimmed by 6 bases and V by 5 bases; bases with no gene match: 10. Germline loops: CDR1 SGHTA, CDR2 FQGNSA. The CDR3 spells CASSPSPGLASNEQFF. CDR3 in DNA: TGTGCCAGCAGCCCATCCCCGGGACTAGCGTCCAATGAGCAGTTCTTC.

The chain is built from TRBV6-1 and TRBJ1-5; weak D call: TRBD1 (5 bases). This CDR3 spans 13 amino acids. The ends were cut back, 5 bases at V and 1 base at J, with 6 bases in the middle. The germline CDR1 and CDR2 sequences are MNHNS and SASEGT. CDR3 protein: CASSRDSNQPQHF. The CDR3 nucleotides read TGTGCCAGCAGTCGGGACAGCAATCAGCCCCAGCATTTT.

The chain recombines TRBV7-7 with TRBJ2-7; 10 nucleotides agree with TRBD1. Germline values: CDR1 SSHAT, CDR2 FNYEAQ (reference sequence). The length of the CDR3 is 13 residues. V was clipped by 6 bases and J by 8 bases; unmatched bases: 7. Here the CDR3 reads CASRPVTGGQQYF. CDR3 DNA: TGTGCCAGCAGACCCGTGACAGGGGGCCAGCAGTACTTC.

The V call is TRBV9, the J call TRBJ2-2, with 15 bases aligning to TRBD2. Germline CDR1 and CDR2: SGDLS and YYNGEE. The CDR3 is 18 residues long. Germline trimming cut 6 bases from V and 4 bases from J; bases unmatched to any gene: 10. Here the CDR3 DNA reads TGTGCCAGCACCCTAGGACTAGCGGGGGGGCGTGGCACCGGGGAGCTGTTTTTT. Residues: CASTLGLAGGRGTGELFF.

This rearrangement joins TRBV5-1 to TRBJ1-4, with D unclear. Germline lookup yields CDR1 SGHRS and CDR2 YFSETQ. V shed 6 bases and J shed 3 bases, with 15 bases lying between them. The CDR3 is made up of 15 amino acids. The CDR3 DNA reads TGCGCCAGCAAGACCCTGCCGGGCTCTAATGAAAAACTGTTTTTT. It codes for CASKTLPGSNEKLFF.

V usage is TRBV18 and J usage is TRBJ2-7, with a possible D match to TRBD1 (6 bases). In germline, CDR1 is KGHSH, CDR2 LQKENI. The ends were cut back, 5 bases at V and 3 bases at J, with 14 bases in the middle. This CDR3 comprises 14 residues. CDR3 amino acids: CASSSGQTLYEQYF. The CDR3 DNA follows: TGTGCCAGCTCATCCGGACAGACCCTCTACGAGCAGTACTTC.

The chain recombines TRBV30 with TRBJ2-1; possible D gene TRBD2, 5 bases. The CDR3 runs 16 residues. The germline CDR1 and CDR2 sequences are GTSNPN and SVGIG (reference sequence). Trimming cost V 2 bases and J 1 base, with 15 bases left between them. This CDR3 is CAWSLLLLVSYNEQFF. CDR3 DNA sequence: TGTGCCTGGAGTCTACTGTTACTAGTTTCCTACAATGAGCAGTTCTTC.

This clone was counted a few times. The chain links TRBV5-6 to TRBJ2-7, with 10 bases identical to TRBD1. The junction had 4 bases not matched to a gene; V was cut back by 0 bases and J by 4 bases. This CDR3 is 15 amino acids long. CDR1 is SGHDT and CDR2 is YYEEEE in the germline V gene. This CDR3 is CASSLAGQGIYEQYF. CDR3 DNA: TGTGCCAGCAGCTTGGCGGGACAGGGGATATACGAGCAGTACTTC.

This clone was counted only a few times. This chain joins TRBV11-2 and TRBJ1-2, with D hard to call. CDR1 is SGHAT, CDR2 FQNNGV, per germline. This CDR3 has 12 residues. The V gene lost 0 bases and the J gene lost 3 bases, with 2 bases spanning the gap. The chain's CDR3 is CASSLDHYGYTF. The CDR3 DNA reads as TGTGCCAGCAGCTTAGATCACTATGGCTACACCTTC.